The sequence of this T cell receptor beta chain was determined in a study of T cells in narcolepsy. Background on the study: Healthy controls were enrolled alongside patients with narcolepsy type 1 or type 2. Regarding the study as a whole: HCRT-specific and TRIB2-specific autoreactive clonotypes appeared among same-patient CSF and blood CD4+ clonotypes.

This clone showed up just once. Its antigen is undetermined. Only in-frame clones appear in the TCRdb table, and some are missing; sequencing was by immunoSEQ multiplex PCR. The sample includes about 36,000 clones, roughly four fifths seen only once; the top ten take about 2.5%. Material for sequencing was memory (CD45RA-) CD4+ T cells from blood. The receptor's source is a human donor in good health.

Here the CDR3 reads CASKRQGGETQYF. CDR3 sequence (DNA): TGTGCCAGCAAAAGACAGGGGGGAGAGACCCAGTACTTC. This chain joins TRBV6-1 and TRBJ2-5; 9 bases are shared with TRBD1. Germline V gives CDR1 MNHNS, CDR2 SASEGT. J was trimmed by 4 bases and V by 7 bases; bases with no gene match: 4. CDR3 size: 13 residues.